The T cell receptor beta chain under discussion was sequenced for a study of blood T cells in healthy people across ages. Worth noting for this clonotype: No antigen is known for it.

PCR was performed a second time for roughly 7 to 12 cycles using a sample-barcoded 5' primer and a J-beta primer mix. Unique molecular identifiers of 12 random nucleotides labeled each cDNA. TCRdb redid the calling of the 5' RACE reads with MiXCR, one entry per CDR3 protein. This sample has over 750,000 distinct CDR3 sequences, with around a quarter found just once. Findings and limits, study-wide: A conclusive naive versus antigen-experienced comparison was prevented by the unsorted PBMCs.

Per germline, CDR1 SEHNR and CDR2 FQNEAQ (reference sequence). With 11 bases removed from V and 3 bases from J, the gap between germline ends came to 26 bases. This CDR3 region has 17 residues. These data were likewise used in another study, on T cells of mothers and their children. That paper notes: Sequencing returned over 10 million TCR beta CDR3 reads per mother and around 3 million per child.

The clonotype comes from a boy between 10 and 17 years old in good health. The genes are TRBV7-9 and TRBJ2-1; D is possibly TRBD1 (5 bases). The sequenced sample consisted of blood. The CDR3 sequence: CASSLGLGLPHYNEQFF. DNA of the CDR3: TGTGCCTCCTCCTTAGGTCTGGGGCTCCCCCACTACAATGAGCAGTTCTTC.